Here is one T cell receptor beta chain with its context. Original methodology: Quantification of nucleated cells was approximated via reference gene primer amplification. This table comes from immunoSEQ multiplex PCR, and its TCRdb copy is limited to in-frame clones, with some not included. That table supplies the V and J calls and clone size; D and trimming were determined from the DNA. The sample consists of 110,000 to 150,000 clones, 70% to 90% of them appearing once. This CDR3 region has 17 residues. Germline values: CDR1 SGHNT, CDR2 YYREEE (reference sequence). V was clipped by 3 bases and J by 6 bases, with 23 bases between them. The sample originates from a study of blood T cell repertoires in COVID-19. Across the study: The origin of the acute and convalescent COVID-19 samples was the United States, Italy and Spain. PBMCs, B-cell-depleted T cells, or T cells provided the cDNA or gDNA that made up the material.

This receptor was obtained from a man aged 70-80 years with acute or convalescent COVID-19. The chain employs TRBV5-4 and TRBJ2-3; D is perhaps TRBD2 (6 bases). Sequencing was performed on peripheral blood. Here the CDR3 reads CASSWRDGPHERDTQYF. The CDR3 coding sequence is TGTGCCAGCAGCTGGCGGGACGGACCACACGAGAGGGATACGCAGTATTTT.